The 24 T cell receptor beta chains below come from one sample, sequenced in a study of technical replicates of blood from a few donors. The data were produced by immunoSEQ multiplex PCR, yet TCRdb's version contains in-frame clones alone and is incomplete. The sample includes just under 60,000 clones, 75% to 95% seen only once; the top ten take about 3.7%. The specimen sequenced was PBMCs. Every receptor here comes from a human donor in good health. Some clones in this sample may be carry-over from other donors' samples.

This clone appeared a single time. This rearrangement joins TRBV10-2 to TRBJ1-2; possible D gene TRBD1, 6 bases. Per the germline V gene, CDR1 is WSHSY and CDR2 is SAAADI. This CDR3 contains 13 residues. Trimming removed 8 bases from V and 6 bases from J, with 16 bases in between. CDR3 protein: CASRKAGGDGYTF. The CDR3 nucleotides are TGCGCCAGCCGAAAGGCTGGGGGCGATGGCTACACCTTC.

The rearrangement joins TRBV9 to TRBJ2-5; 10 nucleotides agree with TRBD1. The CDR3 contains 14 residues. Germline V gives CDR1 SGDLS, CDR2 YYNGEE. V dropped 4 bases and J dropped 4; count of bases not matched to a gene: 4. The CDR3 reads CASSPRTGGETQYF. The CDR3, as DNA: TGTGCCAGCAGCCCTCGGACAGGGGGAGAGACCCAGTACTTC.

DNA for the CDR3: TGTGCCAGCAGCTTATTAAAGAACACTGAAGCTTTCTTT. Translation: CASSLLKNTEAFF. The rearrangement links TRBV11-2 to TRBJ1-1; D gene ambiguous. Trimming stripped 2 bases from V and 1 base from J, with 5 bases between. The CDR3 loop spans 13 amino acids. The V gene's germline CDR1 is SGHAT and CDR2 FQNNGV.

This clone came up once. The J gene is TRBJ1-5, the V gene TRBV6-5, with 7 nucleotides matching TRBD1. The CDR3 is made up of 14 amino acids. Unmatched junction bases numbered 9, after V lost 6 bases and J lost 7 bases. CDR1 and CDR2 (germline): MNHEY, SVGAGI. CDR3 region: CASRKDRVGQPQHF. The DNA for the CDR3 is TGTGCCAGCAGAAAAGACAGGGTGGGGCAGCCCCAGCATTTT.

The chain is built from TRBV2 and TRBJ2-7; the D gene is possibly TRBD2 (6 bases). The germline V and J ends were trimmed by 6 bases and 7 bases, with 16 bases remaining between them. The CDR3 has 13 amino acids. Germline values: CDR1 SNHLY, CDR2 FYNNEI. CDR3: CASSRDSAREQYF. In nucleotides, the CDR3 is TGTGCCAGCAGCAGGGACTCCGCTCGGGAGCAGTACTTC.

The J gene is TRBJ1-1, the V gene TRBV19; D perhaps matches TRBD1 (5 bases). CDR1 LNHDA and CDR2 SQIVND come from the germline V gene (reference sequence). The CDR3 is made up of 18 amino acids. V was shortened by 3 bases and J by 4 bases, with 24 bases between the two germline ends. CDR3: CASSIQGGAFKRGTEAFF. CDR3 nucleotide sequence: TGTGCCAGTAGTATCCAGGGAGGGGCTTTCAAAAGGGGCACTGAAGCTTTCTTT.

The CDR3, as DNA: TGTGCCAGCAGCTCGGTCCGGGGGACCCAGTACTTC. This codes for CASSSVRGTQYF. The chain joins TRBV9 to TRBJ2-5; D may be TRBD2 (5 bases). V was pared by 4 bases and J by 7 bases, with 11 bases between. The CDR3 runs 12 residues. Germline V lookup: CDR1 SGDLS, CDR2 YYNGEE.

This sequence joins TRBV11-2 and TRBJ2-3; no firm D call. The CDR3 is made up of 15 amino acids. Per the germline V gene, CDR1 is SGHAT and CDR2 is FQNNGV. The V end was cut by 5 bases, the J end by 2 bases, with 14 bases between. CDR3 nucleotides: TGTGCCAGCAGCCTCGATGTAGAACTCACAGATACGCAGTATTTT. Its translation is CASSLDVELTDTQYF.

The chain joins TRBV4-2 to TRBJ2-1, with a weak D call TRBD1 (6 bases). The CDR3 length is 15 residues. CDR1 LGHNA and CDR2 YNFKEQ come from the germline V gene. V dropped 5 bases and J dropped 7 bases, with 18 bases sitting between them. The CDR3 protein is CASSSGERALNEQFF. The CDR3 region has the DNA TGTGCCAGCAGCTCAGGGGAGCGAGCATTAAATGAGCAGTTCTTC.

The V gene is TRBV7-8, the J gene TRBJ2-1, with 8 bases aligning to TRBD1. The germline V gene has CDR1 SGHVS and CDR2 FQNEAQ. Trimming cost V 0 bases and J 6 bases; bases outside gene matches: 1. CDR3 size: 14 residues. Here the CDR3 reads CASSLAGTGNEQFF. The DNA of the CDR3 is TGTGCCAGCAGCTTAGCCGGGACAGGCAATGAGCAGTTCTTC.

V is TRBV6-6 and J is TRBJ1-1, with TRBD1 as a possible D gene (5 bases). The V gene lost 6 bases and the J gene lost 2 bases, with 13 bases spanning the gap. CDR1 and CDR2 from the germline V gene are MNHNY and SVGAGI (reference sequence). The CDR3 runs to 14 residues. The DNA for the CDR3 is TGTGCCAGCAGGTTGGGAGGGGCCAACACTGAAGCTTTCTTT. As protein: CASRLGGANTEAFF.

The chain carries TRBV19 and TRBJ2-7, with a tentative D call TRBD2 (6 bases). V lost 6 bases and J 0 bases, leaving 15 bases between the germline ends. The CDR3 has 15 amino acids. CDR1 and CDR2 (germline): LNHDA, SQIVND (reference sequence). CDR3 DNA sequence: TGTGCCAGTAGGAACCGGAGGGCTAGCTCCTACGAGCAGTACTTC. Its protein product is CASRNRRASSYEQYF.

The rearrangement links TRBV27 to TRBJ2-7; 7 bases map to TRBD2. The CDR3 length is 16 residues. Trimming took 0 bases from V and 2 from J; bases not matched to a gene: 7. CDR1 and CDR2 (germline): MNHEY, SMNVEV (reference sequence). The DNA of the CDR3 is TGTGCCAGCAGTTTATCGTGGGGGGGGGTTACCTACGAGCAGTACTTC. Translated, it gives CASSLSWGGVTYEQYF.

The chain has TRBV30 and TRBJ1-5; perhaps TRBD1 as D (5 bases). The V gene's germline CDR1 is GTSNPN and CDR2 SVGIG (reference sequence). The CDR3 is 13 amino acids. Trimming shortened V by 6 bases and J by 3 bases, and 12 bases separated the two germline ends. CDR3 region: CACSQGLNQPQHF. The CDR3 DNA reads TGTGCCTGTTCCCAGGGTCTCAATCAGCCCCAGCATTTT.

The chain recombines TRBV6-1 with TRBJ2-7; TRBD1 agrees at 9 bases. Trimming at V came to 6 bases and at J to 5 bases, leaving 8 bases not matched to a gene. In germline, CDR1 is MNHNS, CDR2 SASEGT. The CDR3 runs 14 residues. CDR3 loop: CASRGGDRVDEQYF. CDR3 coding DNA: TGTGCCAGCAGAGGGGGGGACAGGGTCGACGAGCAGTACTTC.

V and J are TRBV4-1 and TRBJ2-7; the D gene is possibly TRBD1 (6 bases). V was pared by 3 bases and J by 2 bases, with 14 bases between. Per the germline V gene, CDR1 is MGHRA and CDR2 is YSYEKL. The CDR3 is 15 residues long. Here the CDR3 DNA reads TGCGCCAGCAGCCAGATCCTCGGACAGCCCTACGAGCAGTACTTC. It specifies CASSQILGQPYEQYF.

V usage is TRBV19 and J usage is TRBJ1-6; D unresolved. The V end was cut by 5 bases, the J end by 0 bases, with 11 bases between. The CDR3 contains 16 residues. The germline V gene has CDR1 LNHDA and CDR2 SQIVND (reference sequence). CDR3 bases: TGTGCCAGTAGTCCCGGTAAGAGCTCCTATAATTCACCCCTCCACTTT. As protein: CASSPGKSSYNSPLHF.

The chain recombines TRBV7-7 with TRBJ2-1, with TRBD2 matching over 8 bases. The CDR3 sequence is 14 residues long. Germline lookup yields CDR1 SSHAT and CDR2 FNYEAQ (reference sequence). With 5 bases clipped from V and 6 bases from J, the junction kept 6 bases outside the gene matches. The CDR3 protein is CASSRGGQVNEQFF. CDR3 bases: TGTGCCAGCAGCCGGGGGGGCCAGGTCAATGAGCAGTTCTTC.

This clone is medium-sized. The rearrangement joins TRBV13 to TRBJ2-1; TRBD2 matches 7 bases. The CDR3 length is 15 residues. The germline V gene has CDR1 PRHDT and CDR2 FYEKMQ (reference sequence). V lost 1 base, J lost 3 bases, and 3 bases stayed unmatched. The CDR3 DNA follows: TGTGCCAGCAGCTTAGAGGGAGGGGACTACAATGAGCAGTTCTTC. Translated, it gives CASSLEGGDYNEQFF.

V is TRBV7-9 and J is TRBJ1-2; 8 nucleotides align to TRBD1. V lost 5 bases, J lost 4 bases, and 12 bases stayed unmatched. Looked up from germline, CDR1 is SEHNR and CDR2 is FQNEAQ (reference sequence). The CDR3 is made up of 16 amino acids. CDR3 bases: TGTGCCAGCAGCACCGGGACAGGACTATTGGGCTATGGCTACACCTTC. It codes for CASSTGTGLLGYGYTF.

The chain employs TRBV7-9 and TRBJ2-5, with 8 bases identical to TRBD2. CDR1 and CDR2 (germline): SEHNR, FQNEAQ (reference sequence). The CDR3 covers 15 residues. With V trimmed by 6 bases and J by 2 bases, 8 bases remained unmatched. The CDR3 DNA is TGTGCCAGCAGTACTACTAGCGGTGTACAAGAGACCCAGTACTTC. Encoded protein: CASSTTSGVQETQYF.

The V call is TRBV5-4, the J call TRBJ1-2; 9 nucleotides agree with TRBD1. Losses at the gene ends were 4 bases for V and 2 bases for J; bases not matched to a gene: 6. The CDR3 totals 15 residues. Germline V lookup: CDR1 SGHNT, CDR2 YYREEE (reference sequence). CDR3 bases: TGTGCCAGCAGCGGATCCGGGACAGGGAACTATGGCTACACCTTC. Encoded protein: CASSGSGTGNYGYTF. The variable domain in full, with the rest retrieved from reference TRBV5-4 and TRBJ1-2, is ETGVTQSPTHLIKTRGQQVTLRCSSQSGHNTVSWYQQALGQGPQFIFQYYREEENGRGNFPPRFSGLQFPNYSSELNVNALELDDSALYLCASSGSGTGNYGYTFGSGTRLTVV.

In nucleotides, the CDR3 is TGCGCCAGCACCGATACCGGGACTAGCAACTACGAGCAGTACTTC. Translating gives CASTDTGTSNYEQYF. J is TRBJ2-7 and V is TRBV5-1, with 9 bases lining up with TRBD2. CDR1 is SGHRS and CDR2 is YFSETQ in the germline V gene. V lost 6 bases and J lost 3; bases outside the gene matches: 10. This CDR3 spans 15 amino acids.

The chain joins TRBV2 to TRBJ1-6; tentatively, D is TRBD1 (6 bases). The CDR3 runs to 16 residues. Germline loops: CDR1 SNHLY, CDR2 FYNNEI. The germline V and J ends were trimmed by 1 base and 2 bases, with 9 bases remaining between them. CDR3 in amino acids: CASSEGQGPYNSPLHF. CDR3 sequence (DNA): TGTGCCAGCAGTGAAGGGCAGGGGCCCTATAATTCACCCCTCCACTTT.